This record looks at one TCR beta chain sequence and its context. This sample stems from a study of blood T cells in healthy people across ages. Each sample provided at least 5 micrograms of extracted total RNA. The length of the CDR3 is 16 residues. Germline CDR1 reads SQVTM; CDR2 reads ANQGSEA. The ends lost 8 bases at V and 1 base at J; junction bases unmatched: 12. A sample-barcoded 5' primer and a J-beta primer mix were used in a second PCR of roughly 6 to 11 cycles. TCRdb redid the calling of the 5' RACE reads with MiXCR, one entry per CDR3 protein. The sample has hundreds of thousands of distinct CDR3 sequences, just under 25% seen once. In addition, the sample was reused for a study of T cells of mothers and their children. That paper states: Unrelated mother-child pairs always had slightly, but never significantly, lower normalized overlap than related pairs.

The source is a boy younger than 18 in good health. Sequencing was carried out using blood. This chain connects TRBV29-1 to TRBJ2-3, with 10 bases lining up with TRBD2. The CDR3 bases are TGCAGCACGGGCCCCATCCTAGCGGGAGGCACAGATACGCAGTATTTT. This encodes CSTGPILAGGTDTQYF.